The 2 T cell receptor beta chains in this list originate from one sample, sequenced in a study of T cell changes during pregnancy in multiple sclerosis. The data were produced by immunoSEQ multiplex PCR, yet TCRdb's version contains in-frame clones alone and is incomplete. The sample includes tens of thousands of clones, just under 95% of them seen just once. The sequences come from CD8+ T cells from peripheral blood mononuclear cells, collected after pregnancy. All receptors derive from a female donor with multiple sclerosis, enrolled in a pregnancy study.

The V and J genes are TRBV6-1 and TRBJ2-2, with 8 bases aligning to TRBD2. V was clipped by 2 bases and J by 3 bases; unmatched bases: 2. This CDR3 region has 15 residues. Looked up from germline, CDR1 is MNHNS and CDR2 is SASEGT. This CDR3 reads CASSELAGHTGELFF. CDR3 DNA: TGTGCCAGCAGTGAACTAGCGGGTCACACCGGGGAGCTGTTTTTT.

This clone was seen a handful of times. The rearrangement joins TRBV6-1 to TRBJ1-1; D is possibly TRBD1 (6 bases). V lost 8 bases, J lost 6 bases, and 16 bases lay in between. The CDR3 runs to 13 residues. CDR1 and CDR2 (germline): MNHNS, SASEGT. The CDR3 nucleotides are TGTGCCAGCCAAGGGGGGGGTAGCGCTGAAGCTTTCTTT. Translated: CASQGGGSAEAFF.